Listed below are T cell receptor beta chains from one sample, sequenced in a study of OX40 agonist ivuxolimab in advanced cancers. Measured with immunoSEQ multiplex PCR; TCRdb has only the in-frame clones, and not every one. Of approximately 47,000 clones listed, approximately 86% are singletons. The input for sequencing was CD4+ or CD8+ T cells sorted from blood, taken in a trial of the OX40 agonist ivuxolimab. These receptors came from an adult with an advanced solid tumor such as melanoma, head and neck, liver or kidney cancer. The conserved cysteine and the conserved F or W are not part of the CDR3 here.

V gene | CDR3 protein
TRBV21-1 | ASSYTPGLAVVTCSYEQY
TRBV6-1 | ASSVSGYHEQY
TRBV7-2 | ASSLAGSNNEQF
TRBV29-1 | SVGHDQPQH
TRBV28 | ASSLGFGTVSNQPQH
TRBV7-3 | ASSPQGGGTQY
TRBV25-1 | ASSGSQLGELF
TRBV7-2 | ASSPPPWDRGRYGYT
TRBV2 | ASSGEASISTDTQY
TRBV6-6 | ASSDSGRGTGELF
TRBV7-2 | ASSLVADGGEKLF
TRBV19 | ASSERDTGRETQY
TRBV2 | ASSRGRLLGYEQY
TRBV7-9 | ASSLEEGSPLH
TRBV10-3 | AISEGQGRQPQH
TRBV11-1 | ASSLVRGGLDEQF
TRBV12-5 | ASGSPSGFSGDEQF
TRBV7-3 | ASSFKGGGQSAF
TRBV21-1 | ASSKKTKNTEAF
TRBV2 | ASSLGQGFSGANVLT
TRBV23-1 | ASSQSLLAGDSYEQY
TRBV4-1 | ASSQGKAGLAYEQY
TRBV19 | ASSPTPTTGSYGYT
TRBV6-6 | ASKSGGSSYEQY
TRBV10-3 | AISGGQNTEAF
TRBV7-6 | ASSLEGQGFLTDTQY
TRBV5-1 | ASSPGGGLEPLH
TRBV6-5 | ASFGTANTEAF
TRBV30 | AWRGQGTDTQY
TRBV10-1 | ASSRTAPTGELF
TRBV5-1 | ASRHWGTSTDTQY
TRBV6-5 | ATHRGPNSPLH
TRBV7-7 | ASSLGATDTQY
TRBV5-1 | ASSLDRGQYEQY
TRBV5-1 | ASSFAPGSESPLH
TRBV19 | ASNEGAGRNEQF
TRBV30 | AWEGPEGGYT
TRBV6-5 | ASSDNYGYT
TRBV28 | ASSSTGVGNQPQH